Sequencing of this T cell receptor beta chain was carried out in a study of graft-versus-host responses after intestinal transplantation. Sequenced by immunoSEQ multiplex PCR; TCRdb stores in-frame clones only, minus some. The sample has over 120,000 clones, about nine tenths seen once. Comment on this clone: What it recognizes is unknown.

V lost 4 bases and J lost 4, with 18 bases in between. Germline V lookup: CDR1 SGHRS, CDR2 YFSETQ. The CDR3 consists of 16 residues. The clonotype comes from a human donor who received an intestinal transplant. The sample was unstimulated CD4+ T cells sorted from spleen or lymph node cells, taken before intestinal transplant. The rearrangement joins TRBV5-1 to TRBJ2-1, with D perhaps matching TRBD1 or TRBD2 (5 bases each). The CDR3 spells CASSRGVASLYNEQFF. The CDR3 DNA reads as TGCGCCAGCAGCCGAGGGGTGGCTAGCTTGTACAATGAGCAGTTCTTC.